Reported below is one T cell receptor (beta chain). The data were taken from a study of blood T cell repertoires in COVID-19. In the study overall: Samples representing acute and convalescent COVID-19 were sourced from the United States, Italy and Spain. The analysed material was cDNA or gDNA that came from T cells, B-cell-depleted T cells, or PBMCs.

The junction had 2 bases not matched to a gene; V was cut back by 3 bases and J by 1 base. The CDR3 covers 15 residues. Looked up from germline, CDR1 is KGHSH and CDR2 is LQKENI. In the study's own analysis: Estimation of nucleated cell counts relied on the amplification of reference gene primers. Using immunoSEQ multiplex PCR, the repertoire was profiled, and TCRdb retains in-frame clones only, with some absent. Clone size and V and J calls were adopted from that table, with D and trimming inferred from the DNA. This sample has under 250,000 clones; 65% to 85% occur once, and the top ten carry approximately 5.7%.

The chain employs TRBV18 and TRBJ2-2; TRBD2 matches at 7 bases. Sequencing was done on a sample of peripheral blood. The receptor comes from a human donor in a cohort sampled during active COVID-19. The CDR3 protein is CASSPQRENTGELFF. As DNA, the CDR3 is TGTGCCAGCTCACCCCAGCGGGAGAACACCGGGGAGCTGTTTTTT.